Below, one T cell receptor beta chain is given with its context. Its antigen remains unidentified. Base qualities were left out, and no much larger clone turns up one base away. This sample is drawn from a study of T cell changes during pregnancy in multiple sclerosis (dated by TCRdb to about 2019). For the wider study: In women with multiple sclerosis, the researchers looked at how the T cell repertoire shifted as pregnancy progressed.

Looking up the germline V gene (reference sequence) yields CDR1 SGHKS and CDR2 YYEKEE. The junction shows trimming of 0 bases on V and 8 bases on J, and the gene matches do not reach 8 bases of it. The CDR3 spans 16 residues, from the cysteine through the phenylalanine. Only CDR3 DNA remains: 48 bases, in frame from the first base. The library was produced with the immunoSEQ multiplex PCR assay. Held by TCRdb, this immuneACCESS table contains in-frame sequences only and omits some clones. Under half of the omission traces to an unresolved V gene where checked; the cause of the rest is unknown. Across this sample there are 45,000 to 75,000 clones, with around 92% seen only once. The top ten constitute more than 0.7% of the sample.

This clonotype originated in a female donor with multiple sclerosis, enrolled in a pregnancy study. Recombination connected TRBV5-5 to TRBJ1-4, with 9 bases aligning to TRBD1. Sequences were derived from peripheral blood, sampled in the first trimester of pregnancy. At the DNA level, the sequence is TGTGCCAGCAGCTTGGAACCCCACAGGGGGCGGGAAAAACTGTTTTTT. This codes for CASSLEPHRGREKLFF.